The TCR beta chain described here comes from a study of T-cell reconstitution after alpha-beta-depleted transplantation in children. Construction of the TCRbeta library involved unique molecular identifiers. TCRdb re-derived calls from the PCR reads in MiXCR, one entry per CDR3 protein. The sample has 450,000 to 550,000 distinct CDR3 sequences; about an eighth are singletons. The CDR3 contains 19 residues. V trimming: 5 bases; J trimming: 5 bases; junction bases outside the gene matches: 21. Per germline, CDR1 SGHRS and CDR2 YFSETQ. This chain links TRBV5-1 with TRBJ2-1, with TRBD2 matching over 8 bases. The sample here was PBMCs, mostly from graft donor cells, taken 180 days after TCRalphabeta/CD19-depleted stem cell transplant. This receptor was obtained from a female patient aged 2 to 10 who had a stem cell transplant for aplastic anemia, so the T cells may come from the graft donor. In DNA, the CDR3 is TGCGCCAGCAGGCCGGCGAGGATCGGAGCGGGAGTGAGGGACAATGAGCAGTTCTTC. This gives the protein CASRPARIGAGVRDNEQFF. Full variable domain (missing parts from reference TRBV5-1 and TRBJ2-1): KAGVTQTPRYLIKTRGQQVTLSCSPISGHRSVSWYQQTPGQGLQFLFEYFSETQRNKGNFPGRFSGRQFSNSRSEMNVSTLELGDSALYLCASRPARIGAGVRDNEQFFGPGTRLTVL.